The present T cell receptor beta chain was sequenced within a study of T cell repertoires in cytomegalovirus infection. Regarding this clonotype: The antigen remains undetermined.

Findings of the study overall: Accumulated public TCR beta family frequency recognized individuals carrying CMV together with the relevant HLA.

Each CDR3 protein gets one entry after TCRdb re-called the reads with MiXCR. This table has nearly 450,000 distinct CDR3 sequences, roughly 31% appearing once. The CDR3 length is 13 residues. Per the germline V gene, CDR1 is LNHDA and CDR2 is SQIVND (reference sequence). V lost 5 bases, J lost 1 base, and 1 base stayed unmatched. The receptor's source is a human donor in good health (CMV status not recorded). Some clones in this sample may be carry-over from other donors' samples. The material sequenced was PBMCs. V and J are TRBV19 and TRBJ2-5; TRBD1 aligns across 7 bases. CDR3 sequence: CASSHRGQETQYF. In DNA form, the CDR3 reads TGTGCCAGTAGTCACAGGGGCCAAGAGACCCAGTACTTC. The complete variable domain, with remaining parts taken from reference TRBV19 and TRBJ2-5, reads DGGITQSPKYLFRKEGQNVTLSCEQNLNHDAMYWYRQDPGQGLRLIYYSQIVNDFQKGDIAEGYSVSREKKESFPLTVTSAQKNPTAFYLCASSHRGQETQYFGPGTRLLVL.